One sample yielded the 14 T cell receptor beta chains listed below, sequenced in a study of T cells in Graves' hyperthyroidism and ophthalmopathy. The TCR beta CDR3 regions underwent amplification using RNA transcripts as the source. HTBI primers drove first-round RT-PCR of the TCR CDR3. TCRdb passed the multiplex PCR reads through MiXCR, listing each CDR3 protein once. The sample holds some 500,000 distinct CDR3 sequences, about 16% seen once. The sequencing sample was made of blood. These receptors came from a woman aged 25 to 39 with Graves' ophthalmopathy.

The rearrangement uses TRBV30 and TRBJ2-7; no clear D. CDR3 length: 15 residues. The V end lost 0 bases, the J end lost 2 bases, and 14 bases lay between the germline ends. The V gene's germline CDR1 is GTSNPN and CDR2 SVGIG (reference sequence). CDR3 sequence (DNA): TGTGCCTGGAGTGTCGGAACAGTCCCTACCTACGAGCAGTACTTC. Translated: CAWSVGTVPTYEQYF.

The chain carries TRBV20-1 and TRBJ1-5; TRBD1 might be the D (5 bases). V shed 4 bases and J shed 5 bases, with 15 bases lying between them. The CDR3 contains 14 residues. From germline, CDR1 is DFQATT and CDR2 SNEGSKA (reference sequence). This CDR3 is CSATEGTGDQPQHF. The DNA of the CDR3 is TGCAGTGCTACAGAGGGCACAGGCGATCAGCCCCAGCATTTT.

V gene TRBV7-8 combines with J gene TRBJ2-1; D unclear. Between the trimmed V and J ends, which lost 4 bases and 4 bases, there was a span of 8 bases. The germline V gene encodes CDR1 SGHVS and CDR2 FQNEAQ. The CDR3 has 13 amino acids. In DNA form, the CDR3 reads TGTGCCAGCAGCTCTCGAAAGTACAATGAGCAGTTCTTC. Translating gives CASSSRKYNEQFF.

This clonotype came up many times. The J gene is TRBJ2-1, the V gene TRBV7-9; no clear D. The CDR3 sequence is 11 residues long. Trimming took off 5 bases at V and 8 bases at J, with 7 bases between the two ends. Germline V gives CDR1 SEHNR, CDR2 FQNEAQ (reference sequence). The CDR3 sequence is CASSRVYEQFF. The CDR3 nucleotides are TGTGCCAGCAGCCGCGTCTATGAGCAGTTCTTC.

This clonotype showed up just a few times. This chain joins TRBV6-2 or TRBV6-3 and TRBJ2-7, with D uncertain. This CDR3 spans 13 amino acids. Trimming took 3 bases from V and 2 from J, leaving 8 bases between them. In germline, CDR1 is MNHEY, CDR2 SVGEGT. CDR3 in amino acids: CASSYRLTYEQYF. As DNA, the CDR3 is TGTGCCAGCAGTTATCGGCTTACCTACGAGCAGTACTTC.

The chain couples TRBV6-5 to TRBJ2-5; D could derive from TRBD1 or TRBD2 (5 bases each). The CDR3 extends over 14 amino acids. CDR1 and CDR2 from the germline V gene are MNHEY and SVGAGI. Trimming removed 2 bases at V and 7 bases at J, with 14 bases between. The CDR3 DNA is TGTGCCAGCAGTTACACGGGGACCTCCGGGACCCAGTACTTC. This codes for CASSYTGTSGTQYF.

The table lists this clonotype with a count of one. The chain's CDR3 is CALNGRTGGGISGNQPQHF. The CDR3, as DNA: TGTGCCCTAAACGGCAGGACAGGGGGCGGAATATCGGGCAATCAGCCCCAGCATTTT. The chain joins TRBV19 to TRBJ1-5; 11 bases line up with TRBD1. With V trimmed by 11 bases and J by 2 bases, 20 bases remained unmatched. The CDR3 sequence is 19 residues long. Looked up from germline, CDR1 is LNHDA and CDR2 is SQIVND (reference sequence).

V gene TRBV20-1 combines with J gene TRBJ2-5, with 10 bases matching TRBD1. CDR1 DFQATT and CDR2 SNEGSKA come from the germline V gene (reference sequence). V lost 1 base to trimming and J lost 5 bases; unmatched junction nucleotides: 13. The CDR3 runs to 17 residues. CDR3 region: CSARGGGGTGAYETQYF. The CDR3 nucleotides are TGCAGTGCTAGAGGGGGGGGCGGGACAGGGGCATACGAGACCCAGTACTTC.

The rearrangement uses TRBV5-1 and TRBJ2-5; possible D gene TRBD1, 5 bases. In germline, CDR1 is SGHRS, CDR2 YFSETQ. The CDR3 spans 14 residues. V lost 1 base and J lost 2, with 9 bases in between. The CDR3 sequence is CASSLMTDQETQYF. The DNA of the CDR3 is TGCGCCAGCAGCTTGATGACAGATCAAGAGACCCAGTACTTC.

The count of this clonotype is one. The chain has TRBV20-1 and TRBJ2-5, with a tentative D call TRBD2 (6 bases). The germline V gene encodes CDR1 DFQATT and CDR2 SNEGSKA (reference sequence). The CDR3 consists of 14 residues. Trimming left V 3 bases short and J 3 bases short, with 14 bases between. The DNA for the CDR3 is TGCAGTGCTAGCCGGGACTCCTACAAAGAGACCCAGTACTTC. This translates into CSASRDSYKETQYF.

The chain links TRBV4-3 to TRBJ2-7; weak D call: TRBD2 (6 bases). The CDR3 is made up of 15 amino acids. V was clipped by 0 bases and J by 3 bases, with 12 bases between them. The germline V gene encodes CDR1 LGHNA and CDR2 YSLEER. For the CDR3, the DNA is TGCGCCAGCAGCCAAGATCGGGGGAATTACTACGAGCAGTACTTC. It yields the protein CASSQDRGNYYEQYF.

There are many counts of this clonotype. The chain uses TRBV20-1 and TRBJ2-7; TRBD2 matches at 10 bases. V gave up 3 bases and J gave up 0 bases; unmatched junction bases: 5. The CDR3 length is 15 residues. Per germline, CDR1 DFQATT and CDR2 SNEGSKA (reference sequence). This CDR3 reads CSASRSSGSSYEQYF. CDR3 in DNA: TGCAGTGCTAGTCGATCTAGCGGGAGCTCCTACGAGCAGTACTTC.

This clonotype was found many times. The rearrangement uses TRBV20-1 and TRBJ2-3; 7 bases are shared with TRBD2. With 6 bases clipped from V and 9 bases from J, the junction kept 3 bases outside the gene matches. The CDR3 totals 10 residues. Germline CDR1 and CDR2: DFQATT and SNEGSKA (reference sequence). The CDR3 protein is CSAMRETQYF. In nucleotides, the CDR3 is TGCAGTGCCATGCGGGAGACGCAGTATTTT.

The rearrangement uses TRBV10-3 and TRBJ2-3, with 7 nucleotides matching TRBD1. The CDR3 extends over 14 amino acids. Germline V gene lookup returns CDR1 ENHRY and CDR2 SYGVKD. The V gene end was trimmed by 6 bases and the J gene end by 1 base; junction bases not matched to a gene: 4. The CDR3 sequence is CAIRGDRGTDTQYF. The CDR3, as DNA: TGTGCCATCAGGGGGGACAGAGGCACAGATACGCAGTATTTT.